The present TCR beta chain was sequenced within a study of T-cell reconstitution after alpha-beta-depleted transplantation in children. The V end was cut by 9 bases, the J end by 2 bases, with 8 bases between. The CDR3 runs 12 residues. This clonotype was recorded a few times. Antigen: not known. Unique molecular identifiers featured in how the TCRbeta library was prepared. In TCRdb, the PCR reads were re-called with MiXCR into one record per CDR3 protein. The sample includes hundreds of thousands of distinct CDR3 sequences, 16% seen only once; the top ten take roughly 5%. Study-level findings and limits: About two months after transplant, alpha-beta T cells reportedly came from several hundred expanded graft clones. There were some patients whose high TCRbeta diversity at day 60 came from surviving recipient T cells and thymic progenitors.

Sequencing used PBMCs, mostly from graft donor cells, obtained 360 days after TCRalphabeta/CD19-depleted stem cell transplant. This TCR was recovered from a male patient aged 10 to 17 who had a stem cell transplant for acute lymphoblastic leukemia, so the T cells may come from the graft donor. V and J are TRBV12-3 or TRBV12-4 and TRBJ2-1; D uncertain. Written as DNA, the CDR3 is TGTGCCAGTTCCGGTCCCTACAATGAGCAGTTCTTC. As protein: CASSGPYNEQFF.